One T cell receptor (beta chain) is described in this entry. The CDR3 extends over 16 amino acids. Germline CDR1 is GTSNPN and CDR2 is SVGIG (reference sequence). V gave up 2 bases and J gave up 7 bases; unmatched junction bases: 10. These data come from a study of technical replicates of blood from four donors. The assay was immunoSEQ multiplex PCR, and TCRdb's table has in-frame clones only and misses some. This sample has some 82,000 clones, with around 94% found just once. Source material: T cells isolated from PBMCs. The V and J genes are TRBV30 and TRBJ1-5; 11 bases are shared with TRBD1. This clonotype was sampled from a human donor in good health. The CDR3 reads CAWSPSGTGGNQPQHF. The CDR3 DNA reads TGTGCCTGGAGTCCTTCCGGGACAGGGGGAAACCAGCCCCAGCATTTT. Together with reference TRBV30 and TRBJ1-5, the CDR3 gives the full variable domain: SQTIHQWPATLVQPVGSPLSLECTVEGTSNPNLYWYRQAAGRGLQLLFYSVGIGQISSEVPQNLSASRPQDRQFILSSKKLLLSDSGFYLCAWSPSGTGGNQPQHFGDGTRLSIL.